This T cell receptor beta chain appears in the sequencing data of a study of blood T cell repertoires in COVID-19. The wider study: T cells, B-cell-depleted T cells, or PBMCs provided the cDNA or gDNA that served as material.

The data were produced by immunoSEQ multiplex PCR, yet TCRdb's version contains in-frame clones alone and is incomplete. The sample includes about 330,000 clones, over 70% of them seen just once. The CDR3 extends over 13 amino acids. CDR1 and CDR2 from the germline V gene are LNHDA and SQIVND (reference sequence). V shed 5 bases and J 8 bases; nucleotides not matched to a gene: 5. This receptor was identified in a man younger than 40 who had recovered from COVID-19. J is TRBJ1-4 and V is TRBV19; 7 bases line up with TRBD1. What was sequenced was PBMCs or T cells enriched from blood (not recorded which). In DNA, the CDR3 is TGTGCCAGTAGTTGGGACAGTTGGGAAAAACTGTTTTTT. Protein product: CASSWDSWEKLFF.